The 27 T cell receptor beta chains given below trace back to one sample, sequenced in a study of blood T cell repertoires in COVID-19. Using immunoSEQ multiplex PCR, the repertoire was profiled, and TCRdb retains in-frame clones only, with some absent. The sample contains about 75,000 clones, over 65% of which appear only once. The sequenced sample was peripheral blood. The receptors were gathered from a human donor with acute or convalescent COVID-19. The donor label of this sample is uncertain.

The CDR3 protein is CASSQLKAGKTDTQYF. CDR3 in DNA: TGCGCCAGCAGCCAATTGAAGGCAGGGAAGACAGATACGCAGTATTTT. The V and J genes are TRBV4-1 and TRBJ2-3, with D perhaps TRBD1 (5 bases). V dropped 2 bases and J dropped 3 bases, with 15 bases sitting between them. The V gene's germline CDR1 is MGHRA and CDR2 YSYEKL. The CDR3 has 16 amino acids.

This clone was seen a few times. The rearrangement uses TRBV11-2 and TRBJ2-1; possibly TRBD1 for D (6 bases). CDR3 length equals 14 residues. Germline assignment: CDR1 SGHAT and CDR2 FQNNGV. V was clipped by 6 bases and J by 8 bases, with 17 bases between them. The CDR3 DNA follows: TGTGCCAGCAGATCATACCTTAGACAGGATGAGCAGTTCTTC. It yields the protein CASRSYLRQDEQFF.

A few counts support this clone. The J gene is TRBJ1-5, the V gene TRBV7-2, with 9 bases fitting TRBD1. Unmatched junction bases numbered 7, after V lost 5 bases and J lost 5 bases. CDR1 and CDR2 from the germline V gene are SGHTA and FQGNSA. There are 15 residues in the CDR3. The CDR3 nucleotides read TGTGCCAGCAGCCACTCCGGGACAGGGTATCAGCCCCAGCATTTT. It encodes CASSHSGTGYQPQHF. Supplemented by reference TRBV7-2 and TRBJ1-5, the full variable domain reads GAGVSQSPSNKVTEKGKDVELRCDPISGHTALYWYRQSLGQGLEFLIYFQGNSAPDKSGLPSDRFSAERTGGSVSTLTIQRTQQEDSAVYLCASSHSGTGYQPQHFGDGTRLSIL.

This chain connects TRBV4-1 to TRBJ2-6; tentatively, D is TRBD2 (6 bases). The CDR3 has 17 amino acids. V lost 1 base and J 1 base, leaving 11 bases between the germline ends. CDR1 and CDR2 from the germline V gene are MGHRA and YSYEKL. CDR3 DNA sequence: TGCGCCAGCAGCCAAGTGGAGGGGTCGTCTGGGGCCAACGTCCTGACTTTC. It yields the protein CASSQVEGSSGANVLTF.

The chain uses TRBV27 and TRBJ2-3; 7 positions agree with TRBD2. The J segment lost 1 base and the V segment lost 4 bases, leaving 5 bases of the junction unmatched. The CDR3 extends over 15 amino acids. Germline assignment: CDR1 MNHEY and CDR2 SMNVEV (reference sequence). The CDR3 region has the DNA TGTGCCAGCAGTTCGGCGGCGGGGGGCACAGATACGCAGTATTTT. It specifies CASSSAAGGTDTQYF.

This sequence joins TRBV28 and TRBJ2-1; TRBD2 agrees at 9 bases. The CDR3 contains 16 residues. Germline lookup yields CDR1 MDHEN and CDR2 SYDVKM. With 7 bases clipped from V and 5 bases from J, the junction kept 12 bases outside the gene matches. In DNA, the CDR3 is TGTGCCAGCAATCCCCTCGGCCTAGCGGGGAACAATGAGCAGTTCTTC. Translated, it gives CASNPLGLAGNNEQFF.

The genes are TRBV11-2 and TRBJ2-7; 7 bases are a match to TRBD2. Trimming cost V 1 base and J 6 bases; bases outside gene matches: 12. From germline, CDR1 is SGHAT and CDR2 FQNNGV. CDR3 size: 16 residues. CDR3 protein: CASSLGGGTQTAEQYF. The CDR3 DNA follows: TGTGCCAGCAGCTTAGGGGGGGGGACCCAGACGGCCGAGCAGTACTTC.

V is TRBV28 and J is TRBJ2-7, with 7 bases identical to TRBD1. The CDR3 loop spans 16 amino acids. Trimming took 4 bases from V and 2 from J; bases not matched to a gene: 11. Germline V gene sequence: CDR1 MDHEN, CDR2 SYDVKM. The CDR3 here is CASSSLSGTAPYEQYV. The CDR3, as DNA: TGTGCCAGCAGTTCCCTTTCCGGGACAGCACCCTACGAGCAGTACGTC.

This chain connects TRBV30 to TRBJ1-5, with TRBD1 matching over 7 bases. V was pared by 0 bases and J by 5 bases, with 7 bases of the junction left unmatched. Germline CDR1 is GTSNPN and CDR2 is SVGIG (reference sequence). The CDR3 has 15 residues. The CDR3 nucleotides read TGTGCCTGGAGTGTACTTGACAGGGACCATCAGCCCCAGCATTTT. Amino acids: CAWSVLDRDHQPQHF.

This clone was observed a handful of times. This rearrangement joins TRBV2 to TRBJ1-5; 8 positions match TRBD1. Germline lookup yields CDR1 SNHLY and CDR2 FYNNEI. Losses at the gene ends were 2 bases for V and 11 bases for J; bases not matched to a gene: 11. The CDR3 is 15 amino acids. CDR3 in DNA: TGTGCCAGCAGTGAAAAGGTGACAGGGGCCTCGACCCAGCATTTT. Residues: CASSEKVTGASTQHF.

This clone has more than one count but fewer than ten. The rearrangement joins TRBV7-2 to TRBJ1-5, with D possibly being TRBD1 (5 bases). Germline V gene lookup returns CDR1 SGHTA and CDR2 FQGNSA. The CDR3 length is 15 residues. Trimming took off 2 bases at V and 0 bases at J, with 8 bases between the two ends. CDR3 DNA sequence: TGTGCCAGCAGCTTAAGAACAGGTAGCAATCAGCCCCAGCATTTT. Its translation is CASSLRTGSNQPQHF.

CDR3 loop: CASSLDWTGLSAFF. CDR3 bases: TGTGCCAGCAGCCTAGATTGGACAGGGCTCAGCGCTTTCTTT. The chain has TRBV7-2 and TRBJ1-1; 8 bases are a match to TRBD1. The ends lost 5 bases at V and 11 bases at J; junction bases unmatched: 13. The CDR3 loop spans 14 amino acids. CDR1 is SGHTA, CDR2 FQGNSA, per germline.

This chain links TRBV5-1 with TRBJ2-5; the match to TRBD2 covers 8 bases. The germline CDR1 and CDR2 sequences are SGHRS and YFSETQ. The CDR3 totals 16 residues. Unmatched junction bases numbered 13, after V lost 4 bases and J lost 5 bases. This CDR3 reads CASSLLNGRAGETQYF. The CDR3 DNA reads TGCGCCAGCAGCCTTTTGAACGGGAGGGCCGGGGAGACCCAGTACTTC.

In this sample, this clone turned up once. The rearrangement joins TRBV6-5 to TRBJ1-1; 9 bases match TRBD1. This CDR3 has 15 residues. The trim removed 7 bases at V and 3 bases at J, leaving 9 bases unmatched. Germline CDR1 reads MNHEY; CDR2 reads SVGAGI. CDR3 bases: TGTGCCAGCAAACGGACAGGGGCGGGGGACACTGAAGCTTTCTTT. Protein sequence: CASKRTGAGDTEAFF.

V usage is TRBV27 and J usage is TRBJ2-2; D may be TRBD2 (6 bases). Trimming removed 7 bases from V and 6 bases from J, with 15 bases in between. The germline CDR1 and CDR2 sequences are MNHEY and SMNVEV (reference sequence). The CDR3 sequence is 14 residues long. In nucleotides, the CDR3 is TGTGCCAGCATGGGCAGGGAGGTGGCCGGGGAGCTGTTTTTT. This gives the protein CASMGREVAGELFF.

This chain links TRBV6-2 or TRBV6-3 with TRBJ1-6; D unresolved. Looked up from germline, CDR1 is MNHEY and CDR2 is SVGEGT. The V end was cut by 3 bases, the J end by 3 bases, with 6 bases between. The CDR3 is made up of 14 amino acids. CDR3 coding DNA: TGTGCCAGCAGTTATCGGGACTATAATTCACCCCTCCACTTT. It is translated as CASSYRDYNSPLHF.

For the CDR3, the DNA is TGTGCCAGCACGAACGGGACAGGGAAGTTCGAGCAGTACTTC. As protein: CASTNGTGKFEQYF. The chain is built from TRBV18 and TRBJ2-7, with TRBD1 matching over 9 bases. The germline CDR1 and CDR2 sequences are KGHSH and LQKENI. V lost 8 bases, J lost 6 bases, and 11 bases stayed unmatched. CDR3 length: 14 residues.

V is TRBV4-3 and J is TRBJ2-1; 9 bases map to TRBD2. The CDR3 runs 17 residues. CDR1 and CDR2 from the germline V gene are LGHNA and YSLEER. V shed 0 bases, J shed 5 bases, and the junction held 8 bases outside the gene matches. Here the CDR3 reads CASSQEGSGRTNNEQFF. The CDR3 DNA is TGCGCCAGCAGCCAAGAAGGAAGCGGGAGGACAAACAATGAGCAGTTCTTC.

This clone is a singleton in its sample. J is TRBJ1-1 and V is TRBV7-8, with D possibly matching TRBD1 (5 bases). V was pared by 5 bases and J by 2 bases, with 9 bases between. The CDR3 totals 13 residues. The germline V gene encodes CDR1 SGHVS and CDR2 FQNEAQ. The CDR3 reads CASSRGGNTEAFF. DNA for the CDR3: TGTGCCAGCAGCCGGGGGGGTAACACTGAAGCTTTCTTT.

This clone is a singleton in its sample. The rearrangement uses TRBV7-2 and TRBJ1-5; maybe TRBD1 (5 bases). The CDR3 runs 15 residues. The germline V and J ends were trimmed by 4 bases and 1 base, with 11 bases remaining between them. Germline loops: CDR1 SGHTA, CDR2 FQGNSA. In DNA form, the CDR3 reads TGTGCCAGCAGCTCCGGGGGGTGGAGCAATCAGCCCCAGCATTTT. This gives the protein CASSSGGWSNQPQHF.

V gene TRBV25-1 combines with J gene TRBJ2-1; a possible D gene is TRBD2 (6 bases). Trimming took 2 bases from V and 2 from J, leaving 10 bases between them. Germline assignment: CDR1 MGHDK and CDR2 SYGVNS. The CDR3 has 15 amino acids. CDR3 sequence reads: CASSEPGGAYNEQFF. DNA of the CDR3: TGTGCCAGCAGTGAACCCGGGGGAGCCTACAATGAGCAGTTCTTC.

This chain uses TRBV6-5 with TRBJ1-2; 10 positions match TRBD1. The germline V gene encodes CDR1 MNHEY and CDR2 SVGAGI. J lost 3 bases, V lost 6 bases, and 7 bases had no gene match. The CDR3 spans 15 residues. CDR3 region: CASRTPGQGDYGYTF. DNA for the CDR3: TGTGCCAGCAGGACGCCAGGACAGGGGGACTATGGCTACACCTTC.

The V call is TRBV5-1, the J call TRBJ1-3; D is uncertain. Between the trimmed V and J ends, which lost 4 bases and 0 bases, there was a span of 11 bases. The CDR3 is 15 amino acids. Looked up from germline, CDR1 is SGHRS and CDR2 is YFSETQ. The CDR3 DNA is TGCGCCAGCAGCCCCCTTCCCTACTCTGGAAACACCATATATTTT. Protein sequence: CASSPLPYSGNTIYF.

The chain couples TRBV5-1 to TRBJ1-1; 7 bases map to TRBD1. The trim removed 5 bases at V and 4 bases at J, leaving 8 bases unmatched. CDR1 and CDR2 from the germline V gene are SGHRS and YFSETQ. This CDR3 region has 14 residues. In nucleotides, the CDR3 is TGCGCCAGCAGACGGACAGGACCTTCCACTGAAGCTTTCTTT. Its protein is CASRRTGPSTEAFF.

V usage is TRBV4-2 and J usage is TRBJ1-2; 7 nucleotides agree with TRBD1. The germline CDR1 and CDR2 sequences are LGHNA and YNFKEQ. V lost 4 bases to trimming and J lost 4 bases; unmatched junction nucleotides: 9. The CDR3 contains 15 residues. The chain's CDR3 is CASSPPTGTIYGYTF. The CDR3 DNA sequence: TGTGCCAGCAGCCCCCCGACAGGGACGATCTATGGCTACACCTTC.

The chain recombines TRBV28 with TRBJ2-2; possibly TRBD2 for D (6 bases). Trimming shortened V by 4 bases and J by 7 bases, and 16 bases separated the two germline ends. Germline V CDR1 and CDR2: MDHEN, SYDVKM. The CDR3 is 15 residues long. For the CDR3, the DNA is TGTGCCAGCAGTTCCCGGGGGAAGGGCTTCGGGGAGCTGTTTTTT. Its protein is CASSSRGKGFGELFF.

The chain combines TRBV28 with TRBJ1-2, with D unresolved. V was trimmed by 5 bases and J by 4 bases, leaving 17 bases between them. Germline V CDR1 and CDR2: MDHEN, SYDVKM. This CDR3 contains 15 residues. CDR3 nucleotides: TGTGCCAGCAGTCTAACACCCAGCCTAGGCTATGGCTACACCTTC. Protein sequence: CASSLTPSLGYGYTF.